The present T cell receptor (beta chain) was sequenced within a study of blood T cell repertoires in COVID-19. Study overall: Nucleic acid was either cDNA or gDNA, and it came from T cells, B-cell-depleted T cells, or PBMCs.

Study processing details: Reference gene primer amplification gave estimated nucleated cell counts. Assay: immunoSEQ multiplex PCR; the TCRdb copy retains only in-frame clones and omits some. D and trimming were read from the DNA, whereas the V and J calls and clone size are those reported in that table. The table has about 150,000 clones, around 84% seen once. Trimming took 1 base from V and 5 from J, leaving 8 bases between them. CDR1 and CDR2 from the germline V gene are SGHAT and FQNNGV. CDR3 size: 13 residues. The TCR comes from a woman aged 80 or older with COVID-19, enrolled during active disease. The specimen was peripheral blood. The V and J genes are TRBV11-2 and TRBJ1-2; D call uncertain. CDR3 loop: CASSLGPGYGYTF. CDR3 nucleotide sequence: TGTGCCAGCAGCTTAGGGCCGGGGTATGGCTACACCTTC.